The 8 T cell receptor beta chains below were found in one sample sequenced in a study of technical replicates of blood from a handful of donors. Generated by immunoSEQ multiplex PCR, the TCRdb table keeps only in-frame clones and is missing some. In the table there are about 70,000 clones, under 99% of which are singletons. Sample: T cells isolated from PBMCs. The receptors were gathered from a human donor in good health.

V usage is TRBV14 and J usage is TRBJ2-7; 11 nucleotides align to TRBD2. Germline V gene data show CDR1 as SGHDN and CDR2 as FVKESK. The length of the CDR3 is 14 residues. With 4 bases clipped from V and 5 bases from J, the junction kept 4 bases outside the gene matches. Here the CDR3 reads CASSLRGLADEQYF. The DNA of the CDR3 is TGTGCCAGCAGCCTTCGGGGACTAGCGGACGAGCAGTACTTC.

The CDR3, as DNA: TGTGCCAGCAGCTTACTAGCGGGAGACTACGAGCAGTACTTC. It encodes CASSLLAGDYEQYF. V usage is TRBV7-2 and J usage is TRBJ2-7, with 10 bases identical to TRBD2. After removal of 2 bases from V and 3 bases from J, the junction contained 1 base not matched to a gene. Germline V gene lookup returns CDR1 SGHTA and CDR2 FQGNSA. CDR3 length: 14 amino acids.

The chain links TRBV14 to TRBJ2-1; D is ambiguous. The CDR3 sequence is 14 residues long. Trimming took off 4 bases at V and 7 bases at J, with 14 bases between the two ends. Germline lookup yields CDR1 SGHDN and CDR2 FVKESK. The CDR3 sequence: CASSLIRLENEQFF. The CDR3 coding sequence is TGTGCCAGCAGCCTAATAAGACTGGAGAATGAGCAGTTCTTC.

The rearrangement links TRBV7-2 to TRBJ2-4, with 8 bases identical to TRBD1. The CDR3 contains 18 residues. V gave up 3 bases and J gave up 4 bases; unmatched junction bases: 14. CDR1 and CDR2 (germline): SGHTA, FQGNSA. For the CDR3, the DNA is TGTGCCAGCAGCTTCAACCGGGGCCTCCGGGACAGGAAAAACATTCAGTACTTC. Protein: CASSFNRGLRDRKNIQYF.

The CDR3 region has the DNA TGTGCCAGCAGTTTCGCTAGCTACGAGCAGTACTTC. Translation gives CASSFASYEQYF. V and J are TRBV28 and TRBJ2-7; D gene uncertain. Trimming took 3 bases from V and 3 from J, leaving 6 bases between them. Germline lookup yields CDR1 MDHEN and CDR2 SYDVKM. CDR3 length equals 12 residues.

The V and J genes are TRBV18 and TRBJ2-3; D not resolved. Germline assignment: CDR1 KGHSH and CDR2 LQKENI. The CDR3 loop spans 17 amino acids. V was trimmed by 2 bases and J by 0 bases, leaving 15 bases between them. CDR3 amino acids: CASSPIRVKTSTDTQYF. The CDR3 DNA sequence: TGTGCCAGCTCACCAATTCGGGTCAAGACTAGCACAGATACGCAGTATTTT. The full variable domain, completed using reference TRBV18 and TRBJ2-3, is NAGVMQNPRHLVRRRGQEARLRCSPMKGHSHVYWYRQLPEEGLKFMVYLQKENIIDESGMPKERFSAEFPKEGPSILRIQQVVRGDSAAYFCASSPIRVKTSTDTQYFGPGTRLTVL.

This clone showed up just a few times. This sequence joins TRBV5-1 and TRBJ2-1; 7 bases fit TRBD2. The CDR3 runs 16 residues. Germline values: CDR1 SGHRS, CDR2 YFSETQ. V lost 4 bases, J lost 0 bases, and 7 bases stayed unmatched. CDR3 nucleotide sequence: TGCGCCAGCAGCGGAGAGCGGGACTCCTCCTACAATGAGCAGTTCTTC. Residues: CASSGERDSSYNEQFF.

The V gene is TRBV6-6, the J gene TRBJ2-2; D is uncertain. The CDR3 consists of 12 residues. V dropped 5 bases and J dropped 3 bases, with 4 bases sitting between them. Germline loops: CDR1 MNHNY, CDR2 SVGAGI (reference sequence). The CDR3 loop is CASSPDTGELFF. CDR3 coding DNA: TGTGCCAGCAGTCCCGACACCGGGGAGCTGTTTTTT.